These 4 T cell receptor beta chains were sequenced from one sample in a study of CD8+ T cells in alopecia areata. cDNA prepared by RNA extraction and subsequent reverse transcription served as the template for sequencing. Sequenced by immunoSEQ multiplex PCR; TCRdb stores in-frame clones only, minus some. The repertoire holds 120,000 to 150,000 clones, with 85% to 90% as singletons. The sequenced sample was CD8+ T cells sorted from blood, obtained at week 0. These TCRs come from a human donor with alopecia areata.

The J gene is TRBJ2-1, the V gene TRBV7-9, with TRBD2 identical over 9 bases. Trimming removed 2 bases from V and 6 bases from J; junction bases left unmatched: 11. This CDR3 is 17 amino acids long. Germline CDR1 is SEHNR and CDR2 is FQNEAQ (reference sequence). Here the CDR3 reads CASSLPTSGPPFNEQFF. In DNA, the CDR3 is TGTGCCAGCAGCTTACCTACTAGCGGGCCGCCTTTCAATGAGCAGTTCTTC.

The chain is built from TRBV5-6 and TRBJ2-7; D remains unclear. The V end was cut by 7 bases, the J end by 2 bases, with 7 bases between. Germline values: CDR1 SGHDT, CDR2 YYEEEE. The length of the CDR3 is 11 residues. The CDR3 is CASADTYEQYF. In nucleotides, the CDR3 is TGTGCCAGCGCGGATACCTACGAGCAGTACTTC. Filled out from reference TRBV5-6 and TRBJ2-7, the complete variable domain reads DAGVTQSPTHLIKTRGQQVTLRCSPKSGHDTVSWYQQALGQGPQFIFQYYEEEERQRGNFPDRFSGHQFPNYSSELNVNALLLGDSALYLCASADTYEQYFGPGTRLTVT.

This chain uses TRBV9 with TRBJ1-4, with 10 bases lining up with TRBD1. Germline V gives CDR1 SGDLS, CDR2 YYNGEE. The V and J ends lost 2 bases and 7 bases, in that order; junction bases with no gene match: 2. The CDR3 contains 14 residues. The CDR3 sequence is CASSVTGGSEKLFF. The CDR3 DNA follows: TGTGCCAGCAGCGTGACAGGGGGCAGTGAAAAACTGTTTTTT.

Note on this clone: Other DNA sequences in this sample translate to the same CDR3. The chain has TRBV29-1 and TRBJ1-2; possibly TRBD1 for D (5 bases). The ends were cut back, 3 bases at V and 3 bases at J, with 8 bases in the middle. CDR1 is SQVTM and CDR2 is ANQGSEA in the germline V gene. This CDR3 contains 12 residues. CDR3 DNA: TGCAGCGTTGAGCCGGGGGACTATGGCTACACCTTC. The encoded protein is CSVEPGDYGYTF. Drawing the rest from reference TRBV29-1 and TRBJ1-2, the complete variable domain is SAVISQKPSRDICQRGTSLTIQCQVDSQVTMMFWYRQQPGQSLTLIATANQGSEATYESGFVIDKFPISRPNLTFSTLTVSNMSPEDSSIYLCSVEPGDYGYTFGSGTRLTVV.